Each of the 16 T cell receptor beta chains below was sequenced from the same sample in a study of shared clonotypes between healthy human individuals (dated by TCRdb to 2019 to 2021). For the CD8 naive samples, CD45RO-negative cells were positively selected for CCR7, yielding a CD45RA+CCR7+ population from which TemRA cells were excluded. Library preparation used the immunoSEQ multiplex PCR assay. TCRdb obtained this table from immuneACCESS and retained in-frame rearrangements with V and J assigned. These tables miss some clones; where compared with another copy, unresolved V genes account for less than half of the shortfall, and the remainder is unexplained. In this sample the table shows roughly 810,000 clones, approximately 97% of which occur a single time. The ten largest clones take up about 0.25% of the sample. Sequencing was performed on naive CD8+ T cells sorted from blood. This specimen's cell subset or site label, interpreted: CD45RA+CCR7+. The source is a man aged 25-45 years in good health.

Regarding this clone: Other DNA sequences in the sample encode the same CDR3. The rearrangement links TRBV27 to TRBJ2-7; TRBD1 aligns across 11 bases. Germline lookup yields CDR1 MNHEY and CDR2 SMNVEV (reference sequence). V trimming: 3 bases; J trimming: 6 bases; junction bases outside the gene matches: 1. The CDR3 extends over 13 amino acids. This CDR3 is CASSFGQGAEQYF. CDR3 sequence (DNA): TGTGCCAGCAGTTTCGGACAGGGGGCCGAGCAGTACTTC.

Only one count was recorded for this clone. The chain recombines TRBV7-9 with TRBJ2-5; possibly TRBD2 for D (5 bases). In germline, CDR1 is SEHNR, CDR2 FQNEAQ (reference sequence). The CDR3 extends over 12 amino acids. The V end lost 0 bases, the J end lost 7 bases, and 6 bases lay between the germline ends. The CDR3 spells CASSLAAGTQYF. The CDR3 nucleotides are TGTGCCAGCAGCTTAGCGGCGGGGACCCAGTACTTC. Supplemented by reference TRBV7-9 and TRBJ2-5, the full variable domain reads DTGVSQNPRHKITKRGQNVTFRCDPISEHNRLYWYRQTLGQGPEFLTYFQNEAQLEKSRLLSDRFSAERPKGSFSTLEIQRTEQGDSAMYLCASSLAAGTQYFGPGTRLLVL.

The chain joins TRBV4-1 to TRBJ1-1; 10 positions match TRBD1. The CDR3 is 15 residues long. V was clipped by 2 bases and J by 5 bases; unmatched bases: 5. Germline values: CDR1 MGHRA, CDR2 YSYEKL. CDR3 protein: CASSQWDRGGTEAFF. DNA for the CDR3: TGCGCCAGCAGCCAATGGGACAGGGGAGGAACTGAAGCTTTCTTT.

J is TRBJ2-7 and V is TRBV27; weak D call: TRBD2 (6 bases). The CDR3 spans 14 residues. Trimming took 6 bases from V and 3 from J, leaving 15 bases between them. Per the germline V gene, CDR1 is MNHEY and CDR2 is SMNVEV (reference sequence). Written as DNA, the CDR3 is TGTGCCAGCAGCCGGGACGGGGACTTCTACGAGCAGTACTTC. Its protein product is CASSRDGDFYEQYF.

This clone has just one count. The chain links TRBV14 to TRBJ2-7; no firm D call. Germline V gene sequence: CDR1 SGHDN, CDR2 FVKESK. The CDR3 has 13 amino acids. The V and J ends lost 0 bases and 2 bases respectively, with 5 bases between them. The CDR3 loop is CASSQDVPYEQYF. For the CDR3, the DNA is TGTGCCAGCAGCCAAGATGTACCCTACGAGCAGTACTTC.

Notes on this clone: The same CDR3 is also encoded by other DNA sequences in this sample. V and J are TRBV29-1 and TRBJ2-7; a weak D match, TRBD2 (6 bases). Trimming removed 6 bases at V and 4 bases at J, with 16 bases between. In germline, CDR1 is SQVTM, CDR2 ANQGSEA. The CDR3 is made up of 13 amino acids. CDR3 bases: TGCAGCGTAACCGGGACGGGGAGGTACGAGCAGTACTTC. It yields the protein CSVTGTGRYEQYF.

The chain joins TRBV4-1 to TRBJ2-1; D is uncertain. V gave up 0 bases and J gave up 10 bases, with 7 bases separating them. The germline V gene has CDR1 MGHRA and CDR2 YSYEKL. This CDR3 has 12 residues. The CDR3 DNA reads TGCGCCAGCAGCCAAGATATGTGGGAGCAGTTCTTC. Its translation: CASSQDMWEQFF.

The chain is built from TRBV7-9 and TRBJ2-7, with 9 bases aligning to TRBD1. Germline CDR1 is SEHNR and CDR2 is FQNEAQ (reference sequence). V dropped 5 bases and J dropped 1; count of bases not matched to a gene: 6. The CDR3 runs to 15 residues. The CDR3 sequence is CASSPHRGQSYEQYF. Here the CDR3 DNA reads TGTGCCAGCAGCCCTCACAGGGGGCAATCCTACGAGCAGTACTTC.

The CDR3 is CASSPAGGYGYTF. CDR3 coding DNA: TGTGCCAGCAGCCCTGCCGGTGGCTATGGCTACACCTTC. J is TRBJ1-2 and V is TRBV5-4; D call uncertain. The CDR3 runs to 13 residues. With 4 bases removed from V and 4 bases from J, the gap between germline ends came to 11 bases. CDR1 and CDR2 from the germline V gene are SGHNT and YYREEE (reference sequence).

The rearrangement joins TRBV28 to TRBJ2-1; no reliable D call. The germline V gene has CDR1 MDHEN and CDR2 SYDVKM. The CDR3 is 15 amino acids. The ends were cut back, 6 bases at V and 9 bases at J, with 21 bases in the middle. The CDR3 DNA sequence: TGTGCCAGCAGCGGAAGTTGGTCCATAAATGGTGAGCAGTTCTTC. This gives the protein CASSGSWSINGEQFF.

This chain connects TRBV7-9 to TRBJ1-4; D gene uncertain. Trimming took 4 bases from V and 4 from J, leaving 7 bases between them. CDR3 size: 13 residues. CDR1 is SEHNR and CDR2 is FQNEAQ in the germline V gene (reference sequence). In DNA, the CDR3 is TGTGCCAGCAGCTCCCGTATTAATGAAAAACTGTTTTTT. Its protein product is CASSSRINEKLFF.

The chain uses TRBV7-2 and TRBJ1-2; 8 bases align to TRBD1. The V gene's germline CDR1 is SGHTA and CDR2 FQGNSA. Trimming cost V 1 base and J 4 bases; bases outside gene matches: 5. The CDR3 runs 15 residues. CDR3 loop: CASSLGQGLGYGYTF. CDR3 in DNA: TGTGCCAGCAGCTTAGGACAGGGGCTCGGCTATGGCTACACCTTC.

The chain recombines TRBV27 with TRBJ2-7, with D hard to call. The length of the CDR3 is 15 residues. Germline lookup yields CDR1 MNHEY and CDR2 SMNVEV (reference sequence). Trimming took off 3 bases at V and 0 bases at J, with 12 bases between the two ends. The CDR3 DNA follows: TGTGCCAGCAGTTTTTTCGGGTCTCGCTCCTACGAGCAGTACTTC. This translates into CASSFFGSRSYEQYF.

The CDR3 DNA reads TGTGCCAGCAGCCCCCGAGTGGGAAAACTGTTTTTT. Amino acid sequence: CASSPRVGKLFF. This chain connects TRBV9 to TRBJ1-4, with D hard to call. Germline V CDR1 and CDR2: SGDLS, YYNGEE. The CDR3 loop spans 12 amino acids. Between the trimmed V and J ends, which lost 4 bases and 10 bases, there was a span of 11 bases.

The V gene is TRBV27, the J gene TRBJ1-1; the D gene is possibly TRBD1 (5 bases). Germline V gene data show CDR1 as MNHEY and CDR2 as SMNVEV (reference sequence). The V end was cut by 0 bases, the J end by 1 base, with 6 bases between. The CDR3 is 14 amino acids. The CDR3 loop reads CASSLSTENTEAFF. The CDR3 coding sequence is TGTGCCAGCAGTTTATCGACAGAGAACACTGAAGCTTTCTTT.

This clone was recorded once. The rearrangement uses TRBV27 and TRBJ2-1, with 10 bases fitting TRBD2. V shed 6 bases and J 5 bases; nucleotides not matched to a gene: 7. The CDR3 has 15 amino acids. The germline V gene has CDR1 MNHEY and CDR2 SMNVEV (reference sequence). CDR3 amino acids: CASRRLAGTNNEQFF. CDR3 bases: TGTGCCAGCAGGCGACTAGCGGGTACAAACAATGAGCAGTTCTTC.